A selection of T cell receptor beta chains follows, all from one sample in a study of OX40 agonist ivuxolimab in advanced cancers. Sequencing was performed with immunoSEQ multiplex PCR; in TCRdb, only in-frame clones are kept and a portion is missing. The sample consists of about 66,000 clones, around 85% of them appearing once. Sample: CD4+ or CD8+ T cells sorted from blood, taken in a trial of the OX40 agonist ivuxolimab. All receptors derive from an adult with an advanced solid tumor such as melanoma, head and neck, liver or kidney cancer. The CDR3 runs from the conserved cysteine through the conserved F or W. The D gene is left open where the match is weak. Expanded clones are given a class, and other clones once, few, many or no size at all.

V gene: TRBV5-4
clone size: .
J gene: TRBJ2-1
D gene: TRBD1
CDR3 protein: CASSLGGQGTYNEQFF
CDR3 DNA: TGTGCCAGCAGCTTGGGTGGACAGGGGACCTACAATGAGCAGTTCTTC

V gene: TRBV6-1
clone size: .
J gene: TRBJ2-7
D gene: .
CDR3 protein: CASSAGDPYEQYF
CDR3 DNA: TGTGCCAGCAGTGCCGGGGACCCCTACGAGCAGTACTTC

V gene: TRBV5-5
clone size: .
J gene: TRBJ2-1
D gene: .
CDR3 protein: CASSLGLTSYNEQFF
CDR3 DNA: TGTGCCAGCAGCTTGGGGCTCACCTCCTACAATGAGCAGTTCTTC

V gene: TRBV5-1
clone size: .
J gene: TRBJ2-1
D gene: TRBD2
CDR3 protein: CASSWTSRGDEQFF
CDR3 DNA: TGCGCCAGCAGCTGGACTAGCCGGGGGGATGAGCAGTTCTTC

V gene: TRBV7-6
clone size: once
J gene: TRBJ2-2
D gene: .
CDR3 protein: CASSSPVRELFF
CDR3 DNA: TGTGCCAGCAGCTCGCCTGTCAGGGAGCTGTTTTTT

V gene: TRBV7-2
clone size: .
J gene: TRBJ2-5
D gene: .
CDR3 protein: CASSLALGTTDQETQYF
CDR3 DNA: TGTGCCAGCAGCTTAGCGCTAGGGACCACAGATCAAGAGACCCAGTACTTC

V gene: TRBV28
clone size: .
J gene: TRBJ2-6
D gene: TRBD1
CDR3 protein: CASRLSTGAGANVLTF
CDR3 DNA: TGTGCCAGCAGGTTATCTACAGGGGCTGGGGCCAACGTCCTGACTTTC

V gene: TRBV5-4
clone size: .
J gene: TRBJ2-1
D gene: .
CDR3 protein: CASSPDRTTYNEQFF
CDR3 DNA: TGTGCCAGCAGCCCGGACAGAACTACATACAATGAGCAGTTCTTC

V gene: TRBV19
clone size: .
J gene: TRBJ1-5
D gene: .
CDR3 protein: CASSIAQGNQPQHF
CDR3 DNA: TGTGCCAGTAGTATAGCGCAGGGCAATCAGCCCCAGCATTTT

V gene: TRBV5-1
clone size: .
J gene: TRBJ2-5
D gene: TRBD1
CDR3 protein: CASSYTGVQETQYF
CDR3 DNA: TGCGCCAGCAGCTATACAGGGGTCCAAGAGACCCAGTACTTC

V gene: TRBV27
clone size: .
J gene: TRBJ1-1
D gene: .
CDR3 protein: CASRPGTLSPWTEAFF
CDR3 DNA: TGTGCCAGCAGACCCGGGACACTGTCTCCGTGGACTGAAGCTTTCTTT

V gene: TRBV25-1
clone size: .
J gene: TRBJ1-5
D gene: .
CDR3 protein: CASSDRQANQPQHF
CDR3 DNA: TGTGCCAGCAGTGATAGACAGGCCAATCAGCCCCAGCATTTT

V gene: TRBV28
clone size: .
J gene: TRBJ2-7
D gene: .
CDR3 protein: CASSPGGGAEQYF
CDR3 DNA: TGTGCCAGCAGTCCTGGCGGAGGGGCCGAGCAGTACTTC

V gene: TRBV7-2
clone size: once
J gene: TRBJ1-3
D gene: .
CDR3 protein: CASSLDWQLSGNTIYF
CDR3 DNA: TGTGCCAGCAGCTTAGATTGGCAGCTCTCTGGAAACACCATATATTTT

V gene: TRBV7-3
clone size: .
J gene: TRBJ2-1
D gene: .
CDR3 protein: CASSTRSYNEQFF
CDR3 DNA: TGTGCCAGTAGCACTAGGTCCTACAATGAGCAGTTCTTC

V gene: TRBV6-6
clone size: .
J gene: TRBJ2-1
D gene: .
CDR3 protein: CASSYWISTYNEQFF
CDR3 DNA: TGTGCCAGCAGTTACTGGATATCTACCTACAATGAGCAGTTCTTC